Shown below are 16 T cell receptor beta chains from a single sample sequenced in a study of T cells in Graves' hyperthyroidism and ophthalmopathy. RNA transcripts were the template for amplifying TCR beta CDR3 regions. Using the HTBI primer set, a first-round RT-PCR was run on the TCR CDR3. TCRdb analysed the multiplex PCR reads with MiXCR anew, one entry per CDR3 protein. The data show around 350,000 distinct CDR3 sequences, around 16% seen once. The sample taken for sequencing was blood. All receptors come from a woman aged 18 to 35 with Graves' hyperthyroidism that later progressed to Graves' ophthalmopathy.

This clonotype came up many times. The genes are TRBV19 and TRBJ2-6; no firm D call. V shed 4 bases and J shed 0 bases, with 4 bases lying between them. The CDR3 runs to 14 residues. Germline CDR1 is LNHDA and CDR2 is SQIVND (reference sequence). In DNA, the CDR3 is TGTGCCAGTAGTACAGACTCTGGGGCCAACGTCCTGACTTTC. Amino acids: CASSTDSGANVLTF.

In this sample, this clonotype turned up many times. The rearrangement links TRBV29-1 to TRBJ2-2, with 11 bases identical to TRBD2. Germline lookup yields CDR1 SQVTM and CDR2 ANQGSEA. The CDR3 sequence is 14 residues long. V gave up 3 bases and J gave up 8 bases; unmatched junction bases: 5. Here the CDR3 DNA reads TGCAGCGTTGATAGCGGGAGGGGGAGTGGGGAGCTGTTTTTT. Encoded protein: CSVDSGRGSGELFF.

Of note for this clonotype: A clone one base away is much larger, so this may be a read error. The conserved closing phenylalanine or tryptophan is absent in this CDR3, likely reflecting a read error. The chain combines TRBV28 with TRBJ1-1, with D hard to call. The germline V gene has CDR1 MDHEN and CDR2 SYDVKM. V was clipped by 7 bases and J by 1 base, with 10 bases between them. The CDR3 covers 13 residues. The CDR3 region is CASKVVRNTEAFL. The CDR3 region has the DNA TGTGCCAGCAAGGTGGTAAGGAACACTGAAGCTTTCTTA.

Many counts were recorded for this clonotype. The V and J genes are TRBV3-1 and TRBJ2-4, with D perhaps matching TRBD2 (5 bases). The CDR3 has 14 amino acids. Between the trimmed V and J ends, which lost 4 bases and 4 bases, there was a span of 11 bases. Germline lookup yields CDR1 LGHDT and CDR2 YNNKEL (reference sequence). CDR3 protein: CASSLTTKKNIQYF. CDR3 DNA: TGTGCCAGCAGCCTTACGACTAAAAAAAACATTCAGTACTTC.

This clonotype has a count of ten or more. This chain links TRBV7-2 with TRBJ2-1, with D perhaps TRBD1 (7 bases). The germline gives CDR1 SGHTA, CDR2 FQGNSA. The CDR3 extends over 15 amino acids. V lost 6 bases to trimming and J lost 3 bases, with 15 bases between them. The CDR3 DNA follows: TGTGCCAGCAGGCAGGGGCAGGGGGGCTACAATGAGCAGTTCTTC. This gives the protein CASRQGQGGYNEQFF.

This clonotype was counted between two and nine times. The gene calls are TRBV7-9 and TRBJ1-4; D is possibly TRBD1 (5 bases). Germline CDR1 is SEHNR and CDR2 is FQNEAQ (reference sequence). The V gene lost 8 bases and the J gene lost 3 bases, with 16 bases spanning the gap. The CDR3 loop spans 15 amino acids. CDR3 sequence (DNA): TGTGCCAGCGGGGCTAGCGGGGGACCTAATGAAAAACTGTTTTTT. The encoded protein is CASGASGGPNEKLFF. The whole variable domain, filled in from reference TRBV7-9 and TRBJ1-4, reads DTGVSQNPRHKITKRGQNVTFRCDPISEHNRLYWYRQTLGQGPEFLTYFQNEAQLEKSRLLSDRFSAERPKGSFSTLEIQRTEQGDSAMYLCASGASGGPNEKLFFGSGTQLSVL.

This clonotype came up many times. The chain has TRBV9 and TRBJ1-1; no reliable D call. CDR3 length: 13 amino acids. V was clipped by 3 bases and J by 1 base, with 7 bases between them. CDR1 and CDR2 from the germline V gene are SGDLS and YYNGEE. CDR3 bases: TGTGCCAGCAGCGGTGAGGGGAACACTGAAGCTTTCTTT. This gives the protein CASSGEGNTEAFF. Full variable domain (remainder filled in from reference TRBV9 and TRBJ1-1): DSGVTQTPKHLITATGQRVTLRCSPRSGDLSVYWYQQSLDQGLQFLIQYYNGEERAKGNILERFSAQQFPDLHSELNLSSLELGDSALYFCASSGEGNTEAFFGQGTRLTVV.

The table lists this clonotype with many counts. The rearrangement links TRBV28 to TRBJ2-3; TRBD1 is a possible D gene (8 bases). The CDR3 contains 16 residues. Germline V lookup: CDR1 MDHEN, CDR2 SYDVKM. Deletions cut 5 bases from V and 2 bases from J, with 17 bases between. In DNA form, the CDR3 reads TGTGCCAGCAGTAGCGGGGCGGGACAGGTCACAGATACGCAGTATTTT. This gives the protein CASSSGAGQVTDTQYF.

On this clonotype itself: A much larger clone is a single base away; this may be a read error. This chain connects TRBV2 to TRBJ2-7, with a weak D call TRBD2 (5 bases). CDR3 length: 16 residues. V shed 7 bases and J shed 2 bases, with 21 bases lying between them. Germline CDR1 is SNHLY and CDR2 is FYNNEI. CDR3 sequence: CASNGYLGEITYEQYF. The CDR3 nucleotides read TGTGCCAGCAATGGGTACCTGGGAGAAATAACCTACGAGCAGTACTTC. Full variable domain (remainder filled in from reference TRBV2 and TRBJ2-7): EPEVTQTPSHQVTQMGQEVILRCVPISNHLYFYWYRQILGQKVEFLVSFYNNEISEKSEIFDDQFSVERPDGSNFTLKIRSTKLEDSAMYFCASNGYLGEITYEQYFGPGTRLTVT.

This clonotype was observed many times. The chain carries TRBV28 and TRBJ2-1; perhaps TRBD2 as D (10 bases). The germline V gene has CDR1 MDHEN and CDR2 SYDVKM. CDR3 length equals 21 residues. Trimming shortened V by 2 bases and J by 5 bases, and 31 bases separated the two germline ends. The DNA of the CDR3 is TGTGCCAGCAGTTTAATAGCGACAGGGGGTCCTAGCGGGAGTCTGGACAATGAGCAGTTCTTC. Translation: CASSLIATGGPSGSLDNEQFF.

This clonotype was detected a few times. The chain combines TRBV27 with TRBJ2-7, with 11 bases matching TRBD1. Germline CDR1 MNHEY, CDR2 SMNVEV (reference sequence). With V trimmed by 1 base and J by 7 bases, 9 bases remained unmatched. There are 16 residues in the CDR3. The CDR3 DNA is TGTGCCAGCAGTTTATATAGCGGACAGGGGGCTGGGGAGCAGTACTTC. Residues: CASSLYSGQGAGEQYF.

The table lists this clonotype with many counts. The chain joins TRBV27 to TRBJ1-1, with unresolved D. V lost 4 bases and J lost 0, with 12 bases in between. The CDR3 contains 15 residues. Germline V gene data show CDR1 as MNHEY and CDR2 as SMNVEV (reference sequence). The CDR3 nucleotides read TGTGCCAGCAGTTCCTCACAGACGATGAACACTGAAGCTTTCTTT. Residues: CASSSSQTMNTEAFF.

This clonotype was counted at least ten times. The gene calls are TRBV2 and TRBJ2-2, with D possibly matching TRBD1 (6 bases). Germline loops: CDR1 SNHLY, CDR2 FYNNEI. The CDR3 covers 15 residues. The V gene lost 6 bases and the J gene lost 3 bases, with 14 bases spanning the gap. CDR3: CASSLTGRDTGELFF. Here the CDR3 DNA reads TGTGCCAGCAGCCTCACAGGGCGCGACACCGGGGAGCTGTTTTTT.

This sequence joins TRBV5-1 and TRBJ2-7; the D call may be TRBD1 or TRBD2 (6 bases each). Trimming pared 0 bases from V and 0 bases from J, leaving 22 bases between. Germline CDR1 is SGHRS and CDR2 is YFSETQ. CDR3 length: 19 amino acids. Here the CDR3 DNA reads TGCGCCAGCAGCTTGGAGGCAGATACTAGTAGGGGGGTCTCCTACGAGCAGTACTTC. Its protein product is CASSLEADTSRGVSYEQYF.

The rearrangement joins TRBV27 to TRBJ2-1, with D possibly TRBD2 on 6 matching bases. CDR1 is MNHEY and CDR2 is SMNVEV in the germline V gene (reference sequence). There are 9 residues in the CDR3. The germline V and J ends were trimmed by 6 bases and 13 bases, with 7 bases remaining between them. The CDR3 DNA follows: TGTGCCAGCAGGGGACTCCAGTTCTTC. This encodes CASRGLQFF.

In this sample, this clonotype turned up many times. The CDR3: CASSLATSGTDTQYF. The CDR3 DNA follows: TGCGCCAGCAGCTTGGCAACTAGCGGGACAGATACGCAGTATTTT. This rearrangement joins TRBV5-1 to TRBJ2-3; 9 bases are a match to TRBD2. There are 15 residues in the CDR3. Germline V gene lookup returns CDR1 SGHRS and CDR2 YFSETQ. Unmatched junction bases numbered 2, after V lost 0 bases and J lost 3 bases.